The source of this TCR beta chain is a study of T-cell reconstitution after alpha-beta-depleted transplantation in children (dated by TCRdb to the mid-2010s). Context from the whole study: Using TCR repertoire profiling, the study quantitatively followed how T-cell immune reconstitution unfolded in children after TCRalphabeta/CD19-depleted allogeneic hematopoietic cell transplantation.

To note about this clonotype: The antigen this receptor binds is unknown. One base away there is no much larger clone; base qualities are not given.

The library relied on PCR. Sequencing instrument: Illumina HiSeq 2500. Molecular barcoding was employed in the preparation of TCR libraries, with unique molecular identifiers being used to normalize TCRbeta repertoire quantification. The public reads were quality trimmed at Q25 with fastp and then assembled into clones with MiXCR by TCRdb, keeping productive beta chains. Every distinct CDR3 protein forms one entry, paired with its most common genes and DNA. The table for this sample lists about 500,000 distinct CDR3 sequences; about 30% of them were counted only once. Together, the top ten hold around 2.4% of the sample. CDR3 length: 14 amino acids, cysteine to phenylalanine. CDR3 DNA only is kept here, 42 bases in frame from base 1. For CDR1 and CDR2, the germline V gene lists SGHRS and YFSETQ. The trim is 0 bases for V and 2 bases for J, with a gap of 8 bases between the germline ends.

The sequence links TRBV5-1 to TRBJ1-1, with a tentative D gene TRBD1 over 5 matching bases. This TCR was recovered from a human donor who donated a stem cell graft to a child with aplastic anemia. Source: PBMCs from the stem cell graft donor, taken from the stem cell graft. Here the CDR3 is given as CASSLGRANTEAFF. The DNA sequence is given as TGCGCCAGCAGCTTGGGCAGGGCTAACACTGAAGCTTTCTTT.